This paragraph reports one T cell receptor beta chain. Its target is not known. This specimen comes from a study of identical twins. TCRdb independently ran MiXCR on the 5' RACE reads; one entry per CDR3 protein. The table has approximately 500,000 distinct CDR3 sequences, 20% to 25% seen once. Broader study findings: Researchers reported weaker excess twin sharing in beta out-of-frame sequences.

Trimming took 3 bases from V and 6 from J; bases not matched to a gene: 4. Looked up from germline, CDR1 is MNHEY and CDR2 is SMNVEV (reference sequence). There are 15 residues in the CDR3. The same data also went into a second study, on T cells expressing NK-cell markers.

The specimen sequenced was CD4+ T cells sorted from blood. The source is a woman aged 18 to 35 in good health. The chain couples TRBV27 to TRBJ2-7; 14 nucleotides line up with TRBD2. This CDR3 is CASSFTGTSGSEQYF. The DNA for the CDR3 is TGTGCCAGCAGTTTCACCGGGACTAGCGGGAGCGAGCAGTACTTC.